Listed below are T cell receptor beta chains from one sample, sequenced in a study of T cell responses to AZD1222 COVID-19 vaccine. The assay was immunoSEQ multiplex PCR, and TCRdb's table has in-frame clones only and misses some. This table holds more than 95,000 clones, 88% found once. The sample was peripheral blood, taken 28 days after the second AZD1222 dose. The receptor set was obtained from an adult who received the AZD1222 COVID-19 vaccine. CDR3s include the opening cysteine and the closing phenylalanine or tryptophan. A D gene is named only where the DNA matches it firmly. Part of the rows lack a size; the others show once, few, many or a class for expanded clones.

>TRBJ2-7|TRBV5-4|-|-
CASSLFGTGSYEQYF
TGTGCCAGCAGCTTGTTCGGGACTGGCTCCTACGAGCAGTACTTC
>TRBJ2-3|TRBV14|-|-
CASSHPPGGQYF
TGTGCCAGCAGCCACCCCCCTGGGGGGCAGTATTTT
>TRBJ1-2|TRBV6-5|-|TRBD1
CASSQNTGGGGYTF
TGTGCCAGCAGTCAAAATACAGGGGGAGGTGGCTACACCTTC
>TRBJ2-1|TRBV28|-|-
CASSPSGDEQFF
TGTGCCAGCAGTCCTTCAGGGGATGAGCAGTTCTTC
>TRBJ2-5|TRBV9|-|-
CASSGHLETQYF
TGTGCCAGCAGCGGACACCTAGAGACCCAGTACTTC
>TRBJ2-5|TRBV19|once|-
CASSMGGGETQYF
TGTGCCAGTAGTATGGGAGGTGGAGAGACCCAGTACTTC
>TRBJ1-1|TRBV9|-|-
CASSVAQANTEAFF
TGTGCCAGCAGCGTAGCACAGGCGAACACTGAAGCTTTCTTT
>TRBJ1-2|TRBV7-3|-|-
CASSPLGGDPPINYGYTF
TGTGCCAGCAGCCCTCTGGGGGGTGATCCACCAATCAACTATGGCTACACCTTC
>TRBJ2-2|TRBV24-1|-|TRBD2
CATSDLTSGSSAGELFF
TGTGCCACCAGTGATTTGACTAGCGGGAGCTCAGCTGGGGAGCTGTTTTTT
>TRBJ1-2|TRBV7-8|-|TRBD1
CASSSTGTDYGYTF
TGTGCCAGCAGCTCTACCGGGACAGACTATGGCTACACCTTC
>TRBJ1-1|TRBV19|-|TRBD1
CASTLDRGDAFF
TGTGCCAGTACCCTGGACAGGGGAGATGCTTTCTTT
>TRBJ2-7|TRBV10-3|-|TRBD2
CAISGSGSSYEQYF
TGTGCCATCAGTGGTAGCGGGAGCTCCTACGAGCAGTACTTC
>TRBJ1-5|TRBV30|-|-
CAWSVGPQRQPQHF
TGTGCCTGGAGTGTAGGTCCCCAAAGACAGCCCCAGCATTTT
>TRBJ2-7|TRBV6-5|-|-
CASTYRPGPDYEQYF
TGTGCCAGCACCTACCGTCCTGGACCGGACTACGAGCAGTACTTC
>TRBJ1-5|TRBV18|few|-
CASSRGGGNQPQHF
TGTGCCAGCTCCCGCGGAGGCGGCAATCAGCCCCAGCATTTT
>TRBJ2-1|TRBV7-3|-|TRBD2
CASSPLGLEVDEQFF
TGTGCCAGCAGCCCTCTAGGACTAGAAGTGGATGAGCAGTTCTTC
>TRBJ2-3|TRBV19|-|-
CASSISGTDTQYF
TGTGCCAGTAGTATATCCGGGACAGATACGCAGTATTTT
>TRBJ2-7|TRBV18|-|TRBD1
CASSPRGTGVSYEQYF
TGTGCCAGCTCACCAAGAGGGACAGGCGTCTCCTACGAGCAGTACTTC
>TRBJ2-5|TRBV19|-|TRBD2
CASSSSGRYQETQYF
TGTGCCAGTAGTTCTAGCGGGCGGTACCAAGAGACCCAGTACTTC
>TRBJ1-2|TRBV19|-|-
CASSTQGESYGYTF
TGTGCCAGTAGTACCCAGGGAGAGTCCTATGGCTACACCTTC
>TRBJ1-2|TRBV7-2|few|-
CASSLGVGTKYGYTF
TGTGCCAGCAGCTTAGGGGTAGGGACAAAATATGGCTACACCTTC
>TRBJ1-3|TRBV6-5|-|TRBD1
CASSRTGTGNTIYF
TGTGCCAGCAGTCGGACAGGGACTGGAAACACCATATATTTT
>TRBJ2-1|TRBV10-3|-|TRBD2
CAISDPQGGARLAVYNEQFF
TGTGCCATCAGTGATCCTCAAGGGGGCGCCCGACTAGCGGTCTACAATGAGCAGTTCTTC
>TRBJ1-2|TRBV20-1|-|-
CSAPHQPGYTF
TGCAGTGCTCCCCACCAACCCGGCTACACCTTC
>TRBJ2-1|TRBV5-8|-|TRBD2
CASSLDFTSATDEQFF
TGTGCCAGCAGCTTGGATTTTACTAGCGCTACGGATGAGCAGTTCTTC
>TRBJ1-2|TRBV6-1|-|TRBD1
CASSEMTGEVGYTF
TGTGCCAGCAGTGAAATGACAGGGGAGGTCGGCTACACCTTC
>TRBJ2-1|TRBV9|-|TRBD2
CASSVWPSGYNEQFF
TGTGCCAGCAGCGTATGGCCTAGCGGGTACAATGAGCAGTTCTTC
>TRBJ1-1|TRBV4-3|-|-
CASSQGSLSNTEAFF
TGCGCCAGCAGCCAAGGAAGTCTCTCGAACACTGAAGCTTTCTTT